Listed here is a single T cell receptor (beta chain). Its target antigen remains unknown. No base-level quality is on record; no much larger clone is a single base apart. Donors were immunologically healthy infants undergoing open corrective cardiac surgery for congenital heart defects in Finland. During surgery, a small roughly 0.5-1 mL aliquot of peripheral blood was collected from four of the eight donors. For blood samples, genomic DNA was extracted from all available leukocytes instead of from a fixed number of cells. ACK lysis buffer was used to remove erythrocytes from the blood, and the remaining leukocytes were kept as pellets at -70 degrees C. Genomic DNA was extracted from frozen cell pellets with a QIAsymphony instrument. The data belong to a study of human thymus T cells (dated by TCRdb to 2019 to 2021). Notes on the research overall: The study described the TCR alpha and beta repertoires in roughly 8 infant thymus samples and a few matching peripheral blood samples. Donor ages ranged from roughly 6 to 250 days, and the cohort comprised about six male and two female infants.

What the research found in general, with its limitations: Usage of V and J gene segments appeared to be biased in both the thymic and the peripheral blood repertoires. Thymus samples yielded on average approximately 800,000 unique TCRB clonotypes, compared with roughly 80,000 from blood samples.

Taken from cysteine to phenylalanine, the CDR3 has 14 residues. Only the CDR3 DNA is retained, 42 bases long and in frame from the first base. CDR1 and CDR2, per the germline V gene, are MGHRA and YSYEKL. V drops 1 base and J drops 2 bases, leaving 6 bases in between. The immunoSEQ multiplex PCR assay was used to amplify the TCRB and TCRAD loci from a standardized quantity of quality-controlled genomic DNA. The amplicons covered the V(D)J region and were long enough to include the CDR3 and to identify the V and J genes. Amplicon sequencing was performed on an Illumina platform through the commercial immunoSEQ service. In the source study's methods: Corrections for primer bias and sequencing errors followed previously described methods, while TCRAD and TCRB definitions were based on the IMGT database. The repertoires were analysed using immunoSEQ Analyzer 3.0 and VDJTools for basic statistics, V/J segment usage, diversity estimates, rarefaction and pairwise overlap. Diversity was estimated with Chao1, ChaoE, Efron-Thisted, Shannon and inverse Simpson indices, and also on datasets down-sampled to the smallest sample. Repertoire overlap was assessed by strict matching of CDR3 nucleotide sequence, V gene and J gene, and clustering was done by Jaccard-based multidimensional scaling. TCRdb obtained this table from immuneACCESS and retained in-frame rearrangements with V and J assigned. These tables miss some clones; where compared with another copy, unresolved V genes account for less than half of the shortfall, and the remainder is unexplained. D and trimming come from the DNA, and the V and J calls and clone size come from that table. In this sample the table shows roughly 54,000 clones, 94% of which occur a single time. Approximately 5.9% of the sample lies in the top ten.

Sequencing was done on a sample of blood. In this chain, TRBV4-1 is recombined with TRBJ1-5; no D gene can be assigned with confidence. This clonotype was sampled from a boy in the first two years of life with a congenital heart defect but otherwise immunologically healthy. The DNA reads as follows: TGCGCCAGCAGCCAAGGCAGTGGCAATCAGCCCCAGCATTTT. This yields the protein CASSQGSGNQPQHF.